This T cell receptor (beta chain) was sequenced in a study of lymphopenia after photon versus proton radiotherapy. The CDR3 is 16 residues long. CDR1 is MGHDK, CDR2 SYGVNS, per germline. The junction had 7 bases not matched to a gene; V was cut back by 4 bases and J by 0 bases. About this clone: Antigen: not known.

Here immunoSEQ multiplex PCR was the method, and the copy in TCRdb shows in-frame clones only, minus some. The sample consists of about 61,000 clones, around 85% of them appearing once. Study conclusions and caveats: Relative stability marked proton patients; photon patients lost diversity and naive cells. Better survival with proton therapy was suggested as possible, not demonstrated.

The source was peripheral blood, collected from a patient treated with photon-based radiotherapy. V usage is TRBV25-1 and J usage is TRBJ2-3, with 7 bases aligning to TRBD2. This TCR derives from a middle-aged man with gastric cancer. The DNA of the CDR3 is TGTGCCAGCAGTGGGGGGGGGACGGCTAGCACAGATACGCAGTATTTT. As protein: CASSGGGTASTDTQYF.